A selection of T cell receptor beta chains follows, all from one sample in a study of CD4+ T cells in melanoma. The method was immunoSEQ multiplex PCR; TCRdb's version includes in-frame clones alone and lacks a portion of them. Found here are 20,000 or so clones, 78% of them singletons; the top ten hold around 8.9%. All receptors come from a human donor with melanoma. Both conserved end residues are part of each CDR3. Fields, in order: clone size, J gene, D gene, V gene, CDR3 protein, CDR3 DNA. D genes are given only for firm matches. Clone sizes are given selectively: once, few, many, or a class where the clone is expanded.

clone size: .
J gene: TRBJ1-1
D gene: .
V gene: TRBV5-4
CDR3 protein: CASSGTHGTSNTEAFF
CDR3 DNA: TGTGCCAGCAGCGGAACTCATGGGACATCGAACACTGAAGCTTTCTTT

clone size: once
J gene: TRBJ2-2
D gene: TRBD1
V gene: TRBV7-3
CDR3 protein: CASSNTGAAGELFF
CDR3 DNA: TGTGCCAGCAGCAATACAGGGGCGGCCGGGGAGCTGTTTTTT

clone size: .
J gene: TRBJ1-2
D gene: .
V gene: TRBV6-1
CDR3 protein: CASSARGFRRGYTF
CDR3 DNA: TGTGCCAGCAGTGCGCGGGGTTTTCGCCGCGGCTACACCTTC

clone size: .
J gene: TRBJ1-4
D gene: .
V gene: TRBV30
CDR3 protein: CAWSSDKDGEKLFF
CDR3 DNA: TGTGCCTGGAGTTCCGACAAGGATGGGGAAAAACTGTTTTTT

clone size: .
J gene: TRBJ2-1
D gene: .
V gene: TRBV20-1
CDR3 protein: CSARVYNEQFF
CDR3 DNA: TGCAGTGCTAGAGTCTACAATGAGCAGTTCTTC

clone size: .
J gene: TRBJ1-3
D gene: .
V gene: TRBV6-1
CDR3 protein: CASSEGKGSYGNTIYF
CDR3 DNA: TGTGCCAGCAGTGAAGGTAAAGGGAGCTACGGAAACACCATATATTTT

clone size: .
J gene: TRBJ2-1
D gene: TRBD2
V gene: TRBV30
CDR3 protein: CAWSASGGLSSYNEQFF
CDR3 DNA: TGTGCCTGGAGTGCTAGCGGGGGGCTCAGCTCCTACAATGAGCAGTTCTTC

clone size: .
J gene: TRBJ1-1
D gene: .
V gene: TRBV7-2
CDR3 protein: CASREAGNTEAFF
CDR3 DNA: TGTGCCAGCAGGGAGGCAGGGAACACTGAAGCTTTCTTT

clone size: .
J gene: TRBJ2-6
D gene: .
V gene: TRBV2
CDR3 protein: CASSLGDAGANVLTF
CDR3 DNA: TGTGCCAGCAGTTTGGGGGATGCTGGGGCCAACGTCCTGACTTTC

clone size: .
J gene: TRBJ2-2
D gene: .
V gene: TRBV29-1
CDR3 protein: CSVRDPGAGELFF
CDR3 DNA: TGCAGCGTCCGAGACCCAGGGGCCGGGGAGCTGTTTTTT

clone size: few
J gene: TRBJ2-7
D gene: .
V gene: TRBV7-9
CDR3 protein: CASSLVLGFQGEQYF
CDR3 DNA: TGTGCCAGCAGCTTAGTTCTGGGTTTTCAGGGCGAGCAGTACTTC

clone size: .
J gene: TRBJ1-4
D gene: .
V gene: TRBV5-4
CDR3 protein: CASSQERGSGDEKLFF
CDR3 DNA: TGTGCCAGCAGCCAAGAAAGAGGGAGTGGGGATGAAAAACTGTTTTTT

clone size: .
J gene: TRBJ1-3
D gene: .
V gene: TRBV5-1
CDR3 protein: CASSLGMGFGSGNTIYF
CDR3 DNA: TGCGCCAGCAGCTTGGGTATGGGGTTCGGCTCTGGAAACACCATATATTTT

clone size: .
J gene: TRBJ2-4
D gene: .
V gene: TRBV5-1
CDR3 protein: CASSVGSLAKNIQYF
CDR3 DNA: TGCGCCAGCAGCGTAGGAAGTTTAGCCAAAAACATTCAGTACTTC

clone size: .
J gene: TRBJ1-2
D gene: .
V gene: TRBV4-1
CDR3 protein: CASSQDRIRNGYTF
CDR3 DNA: TGCGCCAGCAGCCAAGACAGGATAAGGAATGGCTACACCTTC

clone size: .
J gene: TRBJ1-5
D gene: .
V gene: TRBV15
CDR3 protein: CATAIQRDQPQHF
CDR3 DNA: TGTGCCACCGCGATCCAAAGGGATCAGCCCCAGCATTTT